This T cell receptor beta chain was identified during a study of chemoradiotherapy in HPV16-positive cancers. On the study more broadly: Functional T-cell assays on a couple of HPV16-positive patients' cells defined candidate HPV-specific clones and common TCR motifs.

Germline CDR1 SGHAT, CDR2 FQNNGV. This CDR3 is built from 15 residues. V shed 5 bases and J shed 1 base, with 11 bases lying between them. Over chemoradiotherapy, repertoires were sampled more than once. Assay used: immunoSEQ multiplex PCR; TCRdb lists only in-frame clones, some missing. The table includes 17,000 or so clones, roughly 90% detected once. Notes on the study in general: Candidate HPV-specific clones and E7-related TCR motifs grew in tumor during treatment. Only two HPV16-positive patients supplied the functional HPV-specificity definition.

A note on this clone: Its antigen is unknown.

V is TRBV11-2 and J is TRBJ2-2, with no clear D. The sequence was obtained from a human donor with HPV-associated anogenital cancer. Source: blood, taken from a patient who underwent chemoradiotherapy. The CDR3 protein is CASSQTKGNTGELFF. In nucleotides, the CDR3 is TGTGCCAGCAGCCAGACCAAAGGGAACACCGGGGAGCTGTTTTTT. The full variable domain, in which reference TRBV11-2 and TRBJ2-2 provide the parts outside the CDR3, is EAGVAQSPRYKIIEKRQSVAFWCNPISGHATLYWYQQILGQGPKLLIQFQNNGVVDDSQLPKDRFSAERLKGVDSTLKIQPAKLEDSAVYLCASSQTKGNTGELFFGEGSRLTVL.